A single sample gave rise to the 11 T cell receptor beta chains below, sequenced in a study of T cell changes during pregnancy in multiple sclerosis. Only in-frame clones appear in the TCRdb table, and some are missing; sequencing was by immunoSEQ multiplex PCR. Of 56,000 or so clones listed, over 75% are singletons. Material: peripheral blood, obtained after pregnancy. The receptor source for this set is a female donor with multiple sclerosis, enrolled in a pregnancy study.

The rearrangement uses TRBV9 and TRBJ2-5; D may be TRBD1 (7 bases). The ends were cut back, 0 bases at V and 7 bases at J, with 13 bases in the middle. This CDR3 spans 14 amino acids. Germline V gives CDR1 SGDLS, CDR2 YYNGEE. The CDR3 sequence is CASSVAPQGGTQYF. CDR3 bases: TGTGCCAGCAGCGTAGCTCCCCAGGGGGGGACCCAGTACTTC.

The rearrangement joins TRBV19 to TRBJ1-2; TRBD1 is a possible D gene (5 bases). From germline, CDR1 is LNHDA and CDR2 SQIVND (reference sequence). Between the trimmed V and J ends, which lost 6 bases and 4 bases, there was a span of 12 bases. CDR3 length: 13 residues. Here the CDR3 reads CASRVNGAYGYTF. For the CDR3, the DNA is TGTGCCAGTAGGGTGAATGGGGCCTATGGCTACACCTTC. The whole variable domain, remainder taken from reference TRBV19 and TRBJ1-2, is DGGITQSPKYLFRKEGQNVTLSCEQNLNHDAMYWYRQDPGQGLRLIYYSQIVNDFQKGDIAEGYSVSREKKESFPLTVTSAQKNPTAFYLCASRVNGAYGYTFGSGTRLTVV.

V is TRBV5-6 and J is TRBJ1-6, with TRBD1 matching 10 bases. Looked up from germline, CDR1 is SGHDT and CDR2 is YYEEEE. Unmatched junction bases numbered 8, after V lost 2 bases and J lost 12 bases. The CDR3 loop spans 15 amino acids. The CDR3 region has the DNA TGTGCCAGCAGCTTTATCGGACAGGGGGATTTACCCCTCCACTTT. Protein product: CASSFIGQGDLPLHF.

This sequence joins TRBV28 and TRBJ1-5; D is unresolved. V was cut by 6 bases and J by 1 base, with 10 bases left in between. The CDR3 is made up of 14 amino acids. Germline CDR1 MDHEN, CDR2 SYDVKM. The CDR3 spells CASREPLSNQPQHF. The DNA for the CDR3 is TGTGCCAGCAGGGAGCCCCTGAGCAATCAGCCCCAGCATTTT.

CDR3 region: CASSARGDRTGEQYF. Here the CDR3 DNA reads TGTGCCAGCAGCGCTAGGGGGGACAGGACCGGCGAGCAGTACTTC. The genes are TRBV9 and TRBJ2-7, with TRBD1 identical over 8 bases. The CDR3 has 15 residues. J gave up 6 bases and V 3 bases, and 11 bases lay outside the gene matches. Germline V CDR1 and CDR2: SGDLS, YYNGEE.

The chain joins TRBV30 to TRBJ2-3; 8 bases map to TRBD1. The germline gives CDR1 GTSNPN, CDR2 SVGIG (reference sequence). V was clipped by 3 bases and J by 2 bases; unmatched bases: 13. The CDR3 has 17 amino acids. The DNA for the CDR3 is TGTGCCTGGAGCCACCCAGTGCGGACAGGGATCACAGATACGCAGTATTTT. Encoded protein: CAWSHPVRTGITDTQYF.

The rearrangement links TRBV5-6 to TRBJ2-3; D might be TRBD2 (5 bases). There are 15 residues in the CDR3. From germline, CDR1 is SGHDT and CDR2 YYEEEE. Between the trimmed V and J ends, which lost 0 bases and 6 bases, there was a span of 14 bases. CDR3 coding DNA: TGTGCCAGCAGCTTGGGATCCGGGGTAGCTGATACGCAGTATTTT. Translating gives CASSLGSGVADTQYF.

V usage is TRBV29-1 and J usage is TRBJ2-5, with TRBD1 matching 7 bases. The CDR3 runs 15 residues. The germline V gene encodes CDR1 SQVTM and CDR2 ANQGSEA. J gave up 1 base and V 5 bases, and 10 bases lay outside the gene matches. The CDR3 DNA is TGCAGCGTTTGCCGGTCGGGACAGACCCAAGAGACCCAGTACTTC. Translation gives CSVCRSGQTQETQYF.

The chain couples TRBV29-1 to TRBJ1-2, with TRBD1 matching 7 bases. The CDR3 length is 14 residues. The germline CDR1 and CDR2 sequences are SQVTM and ANQGSEA. V lost 4 bases, J lost 2 bases, and 7 bases stayed unmatched. The CDR3 loop is CSVGQGKGNYGYTF. The CDR3 DNA reads as TGCAGCGTTGGACAGGGAAAAGGAAACTATGGCTACACCTTC. Based on the CDR3 plus reference TRBV29-1 and TRBJ1-2, the full variable domain is SAVISQKPSRDICQRGTSLTIQCQVDSQVTMMFWYRQQPGQSLTLIATANQGSEATYESGFVIDKFPISRPNLTFSTLTVSNMSPEDSSIYLCSVGQGKGNYGYTFGSGTRLTVV.

This sequence joins TRBV10-3 and TRBJ2-6; unclear D gene. The CDR3 length is 15 residues. Germline assignment: CDR1 ENHRY and CDR2 SYGVKD. V was shortened by 4 bases and J by 1 base, with 8 bases between the two germline ends. The CDR3 region is CAISGTVSGANVLTF. The CDR3 bases are TGTGCCATCAGTGGAACGGTTTCTGGGGCCAACGTCCTGACTTTC.

The chain recombines TRBV27 with TRBJ2-3; 7 bases align to TRBD1. CDR1 is MNHEY, CDR2 SMNVEV, per germline (reference sequence). There are 18 residues in the CDR3. The J segment lost 0 bases and the V segment lost 4 bases, leaving 13 bases of the junction unmatched. The CDR3 reads CASSYTRPGTASTDTQYF. The DNA of the CDR3 is TGTGCCAGCAGTTATACGCGACCCGGGACAGCTAGCACAGATACGCAGTATTTT.